This T cell receptor (beta chain) was captured by sequencing in a study of regulatory T cells in long-lasting Graves disease. Study overall: The antithyroid drugs taken by newly diagnosed Graves' patients had been used for under 3 months.

In the case of this clonotype: Its matching antigen is unknown.

The study's findings and limits: Those with persistent disease had in common more public clonotypes (approximately 2,500) than new patients (approximately 970).

Relying on iRepertoire HTBI primers and Arm-PCR of CDR3 regions, the team built TCR beta libraries. TCRdb re-called the multiplex PCR reads through MiXCR, storing one row per CDR3 protein. The sample lists approximately 470,000 distinct CDR3 sequences, roughly 16% occurring once. This CDR3 comprises 13 residues. Trimming removed 1 base from V and 3 bases from J, with 7 bases in between. CDR1 and CDR2 from the germline V gene are SGHTA and FQGTGA. Time point denoted: newly diagnosed GD, antithyroid drugs for less than 3 months. RNA from PBMCs was the source of the TCR library. In addition, the sample was reused for a study of T cells in Graves' hyperthyroidism and ophthalmopathy. That study reports: A lack of ophthalmopathy progression within 18 months defined stable Graves' hyperthyroidism. The model identified upcoming ophthalmopathy a median approximately 6.5 months ahead of onset.

Sequencing was performed on peripheral blood mononuclear cells (PBMCs), taken at new diagnosis, from a patient treated with antithyroid drugs. The clonotype comes from a man aged 40-49 years with Graves disease. V and J are TRBV7-3 and TRBJ2-7; D not resolved. The CDR3 region has the DNA TGTGCCAGCAGCTTAATCGACGGCTACGAGCAGTACTTC. This sequence encodes CASSLIDGYEQYF.